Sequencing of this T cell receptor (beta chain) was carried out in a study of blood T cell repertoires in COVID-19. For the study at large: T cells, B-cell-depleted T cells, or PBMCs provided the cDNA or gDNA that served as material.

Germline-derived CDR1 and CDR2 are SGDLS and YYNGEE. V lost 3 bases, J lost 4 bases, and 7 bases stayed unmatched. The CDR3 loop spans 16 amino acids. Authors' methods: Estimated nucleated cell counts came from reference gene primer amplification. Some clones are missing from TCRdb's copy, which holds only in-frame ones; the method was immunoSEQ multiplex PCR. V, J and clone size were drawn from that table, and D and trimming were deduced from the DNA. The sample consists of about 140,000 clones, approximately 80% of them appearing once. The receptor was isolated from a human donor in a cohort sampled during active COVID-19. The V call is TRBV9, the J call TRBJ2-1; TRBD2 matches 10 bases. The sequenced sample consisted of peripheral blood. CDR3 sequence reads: CASSATGLAEYNEQFF. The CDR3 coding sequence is TGTGCCAGCAGCGCGACCGGACTAGCGGAATACAATGAGCAGTTCTTC.